The rows below give T cell receptor beta chains drawn from one sample of a study of response to subunit inactivated influenza vaccine. TCRdb fed the RT-PCR reads into MiXCR, producing one record per CDR3 protein. Found here are approximately 500,000 distinct CDR3 sequences, approximately 13% of them singletons; the top ten hold approximately 14%. The sequencing used PBMCs from blood, collected around seven weeks after vaccination. These receptors were obtained from a man aged 50-59 years who received an inactivated influenza vaccine. Both conserved end residues are part of each CDR3. Fields, in order: clone size, V gene, CDR3 length, D gene, J gene, CDR3 DNA, CDR3 protein. The D gene is left open where the match is weak. Not every row has a clone size; where given, it reads once, few, many or a size class.

clone_size: few
v_call: TRBV3-1
cdr3_length: 15
d_call: TRBD1
j_call: TRBJ1-3
cdr3_nt: TGTGCCAGCAGCCACCCGGGACAGCTCGGAAACACCATATATTTT
cdr3_aa: CASSHPGQLGNTIYF

clone_size: few
v_call: TRBV29-1
cdr3_length: 13
d_call: .
j_call: TRBJ2-7
cdr3_nt: TGCAGCGTTGGGGGAAATTCAGCTAACGAGCAGTACTTC
cdr3_aa: CSVGGNSANEQYF

clone_size: many
v_call: TRBV4-2
cdr3_length: 16
d_call: TRBD1
j_call: TRBJ2-7
cdr3_nt: TGTGCCAGCAGCTCAAGTACCGGGACAGGGTTCTACGAGCAGTACTTC
cdr3_aa: CASSSSTGTGFYEQYF

clone_size: few
v_call: TRBV28
cdr3_length: 16
d_call: TRBD2
j_call: TRBJ2-7
cdr3_nt: TGTGCCAGCAGTTTATTTGGGGGACTAGCGGATCACGAGCAGTACTTC
cdr3_aa: CASSLFGGLADHEQYF

clone_size: once
v_call: TRBV29-1
cdr3_length: 13
d_call: .
j_call: TRBJ2-7
cdr3_nt: TGCAGCGTCTACGGACCCCACCCCTACGAGCAGTACTTC
cdr3_aa: CSVYGPHPYEQYF

clone_size: few
v_call: TRBV27
cdr3_length: 14
d_call: .
j_call: TRBJ2-7
cdr3_nt: TGTGCCAGCAGTTTATTCAGCCCCTCCTACGAGCAGTACTTC
cdr3_aa: CASSLFSPSYEQYF

clone_size: .
v_call: TRBV3-1
cdr3_length: 14
d_call: TRBD1
j_call: TRBJ2-7
cdr3_nt: TGTGCCAGCAGCCAAGATTCGGACAGGGCGGAGCAGTACTTC
cdr3_aa: CASSQDSDRAEQYF

clone_size: few
v_call: TRBV5-1
cdr3_length: 17
d_call: TRBD1
j_call: TRBJ2-7
cdr3_nt: TGCGCCAGCAGCGGTGCCCCGGGACAGGCTTTCTCCTACGAGCAGTACTTC
cdr3_aa: CASSGAPGQAFSYEQYF

clone_size: many
v_call: TRBV12-3/TRBV12-4
cdr3_length: 17
d_call: .
j_call: TRBJ2-2
cdr3_nt: TGTGCCAGCAGTTTAATGGGGCATAACACGAACACCGGGGAGCTGTTTTTT
cdr3_aa: CASSLMGHNTNTGELFF

clone_size: many
v_call: TRBV29-1
cdr3_length: 13
d_call: TRBD1
j_call: TRBJ1-2
cdr3_nt: TGCAGCGTTGTGGACAGGGGCAACTATGGCTACACCTTC
cdr3_aa: CSVVDRGNYGYTF

clone_size: .
v_call: TRBV7-3
cdr3_length: 17
d_call: TRBD2
j_call: TRBJ2-3
cdr3_nt: TGTGCCAGCAGCCAGTCACCGGGAGGGCCTAGTACAGATACGCAGTATTTT
cdr3_aa: CASSQSPGGPSTDTQYF

clone_size: .
v_call: TRBV20-1
cdr3_length: 14
d_call: TRBD1
j_call: TRBJ2-1
cdr3_nt: TGCAGTGCTAGAGAAGGGACAGGGATCAATGAGCAGTTCTTC
cdr3_aa: CSAREGTGINEQFF

clone_size: few
v_call: TRBV7-2
cdr3_length: 15
d_call: .
j_call: TRBJ2-2
cdr3_nt: TGTGCCAGCAGCGCACTCGGGCAGGGCAGCGGGGAGCTGTTTTTT
cdr3_aa: CASSALGQGSGELFF

clone_size: many
v_call: TRBV5-5
cdr3_length: 13
d_call: .
j_call: TRBJ2-7
cdr3_nt: TGTGCCAGCAGCTTACAGGGTCTCAGGGAGCAGTACTTC
cdr3_aa: CASSLQGLREQYF

clone_size: few
v_call: TRBV5-1
cdr3_length: 15
d_call: TRBD2
j_call: TRBJ2-1
cdr3_nt: TGCGCCAGCAGTACAAGCGGGAGCGGCTACAATGAGCAGTTCTTC
cdr3_aa: CASSTSGSGYNEQFF

clone_size: many
v_call: TRBV5-1
cdr3_length: 13
d_call: .
j_call: TRBJ1-2
cdr3_nt: TGCGCCAGCAGCCCCTGGACGGACTATGGCTACACCTTC
cdr3_aa: CASSPWTDYGYTF

clone_size: .
v_call: TRBV7-2
cdr3_length: 14
d_call: TRBD2
j_call: TRBJ2-5
cdr3_nt: TGTGCCAGCAGCTTTCCGGGGGGGGTGGAGACCCAGTACTTC
cdr3_aa: CASSFPGGVETQYF

clone_size: few
v_call: TRBV20-1
cdr3_length: 14
d_call: .
j_call: TRBJ1-1
cdr3_nt: TGCAGTGCTAGAGAGTTTGAGGTTGGAACTGAAGCTTTCTTT
cdr3_aa: CSAREFEVGTEAFF

clone_size: .
v_call: TRBV24-1
cdr3_length: 17
d_call: TRBD2
j_call: TRBJ2-3
cdr3_nt: TGTGCCACCAGTGATTCCGGACTAGCGGGGGTCGCAGATACGCAGTATTTT
cdr3_aa: CATSDSGLAGVADTQYF

clone_size: .
v_call: TRBV3-1
cdr3_length: 16
d_call: .
j_call: TRBJ1-1
cdr3_nt: TGTGCCAGCAGCCAAGGCGCCGGACTACCAAACACTGAAGCTTTCTTT
cdr3_aa: CASSQGAGLPNTEAFF

clone_size: many
v_call: TRBV15
cdr3_length: 16
d_call: .
j_call: TRBJ1-5
cdr3_nt: TGTGCCACCAGCAGAGATGGGGGGCTCAGCAATCAGCCCCAGCATTTT
cdr3_aa: CATSRDGGLSNQPQHF

clone_size: many
v_call: TRBV5-1
cdr3_length: 12
d_call: .
j_call: TRBJ2-1
cdr3_nt: TGCGCCAGCAGCTTGTATCCTAATGAGCAGTTCTTC
cdr3_aa: CASSLYPNEQFF

clone_size: many
v_call: TRBV7-2
cdr3_length: 12
d_call: .
j_call: TRBJ2-4
cdr3_nt: TGTGCCAGCAGCTTAGCGTCCGGGGCACAGTACTTC
cdr3_aa: CASSLASGAQYF

clone_size: many
v_call: TRBV7-2
cdr3_length: 11
d_call: .
j_call: TRBJ2-7
cdr3_nt: TGTGCCAGCAGCCATGCCTACGAGCAGTACTTC
cdr3_aa: CASSHAYEQYF

clone_size: .
v_call: TRBV11-2
cdr3_length: 17
d_call: TRBD1
j_call: TRBJ2-1
cdr3_nt: TGTGCCAGCAGCTTAGGGGACAGGGGTGTTCCATACAATGAGCAGTTCTTC
cdr3_aa: CASSLGDRGVPYNEQFF